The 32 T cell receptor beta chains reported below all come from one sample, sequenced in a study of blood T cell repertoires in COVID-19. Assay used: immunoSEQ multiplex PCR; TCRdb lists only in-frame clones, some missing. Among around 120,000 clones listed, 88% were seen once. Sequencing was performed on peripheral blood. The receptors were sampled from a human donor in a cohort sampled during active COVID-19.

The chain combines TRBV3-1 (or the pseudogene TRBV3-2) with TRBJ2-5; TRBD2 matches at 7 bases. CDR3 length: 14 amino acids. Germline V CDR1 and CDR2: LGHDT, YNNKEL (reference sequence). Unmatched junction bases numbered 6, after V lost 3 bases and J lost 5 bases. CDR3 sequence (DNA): TGTGCCAGCAGCCAGAATCTGGGAGGGGAGACCCAGTACTTC. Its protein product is CASSQNLGGETQYF.

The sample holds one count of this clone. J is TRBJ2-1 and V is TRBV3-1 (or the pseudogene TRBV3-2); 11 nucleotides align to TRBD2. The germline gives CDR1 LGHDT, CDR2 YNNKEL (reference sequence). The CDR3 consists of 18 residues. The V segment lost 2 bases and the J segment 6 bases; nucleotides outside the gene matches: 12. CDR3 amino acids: CASSQLPQLAGVSNEQFF. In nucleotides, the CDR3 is TGTGCCAGCAGCCAACTACCCCAACTAGCGGGAGTTAGCAATGAGCAGTTCTTC.

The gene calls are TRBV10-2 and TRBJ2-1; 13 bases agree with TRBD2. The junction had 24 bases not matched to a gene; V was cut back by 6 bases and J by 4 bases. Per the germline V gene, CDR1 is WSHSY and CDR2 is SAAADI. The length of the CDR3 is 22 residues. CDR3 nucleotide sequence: TGCGCCAGCAGGAAGGGGGACCTCGGGACTAGCGGGATCTTTTTGGGATACAATGAGCAGTTCTTC. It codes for CASRKGDLGTSGIFLGYNEQFF.

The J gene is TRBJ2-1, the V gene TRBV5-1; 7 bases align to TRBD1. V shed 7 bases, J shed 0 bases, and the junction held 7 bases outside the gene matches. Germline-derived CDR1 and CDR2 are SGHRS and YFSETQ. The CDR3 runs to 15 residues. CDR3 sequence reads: CASAHSGGSYNEQFF. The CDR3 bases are TGCGCCAGCGCCCACTCAGGGGGCTCCTACAATGAGCAGTTCTTC.

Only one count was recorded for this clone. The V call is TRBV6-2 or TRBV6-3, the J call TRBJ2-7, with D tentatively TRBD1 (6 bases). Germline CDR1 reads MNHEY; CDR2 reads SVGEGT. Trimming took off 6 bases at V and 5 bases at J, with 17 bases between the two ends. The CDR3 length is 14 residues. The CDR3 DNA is TGTGCCAGCAGCCCCACCCAGGGGATCAACGAGCAGTACTTC. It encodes CASSPTQGINEQYF.

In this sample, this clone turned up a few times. The chain's CDR3 is CASSLGTGGNQPQHF. The CDR3, as DNA: TGTGCCAGCAGCTTAGGGACAGGAGGCAATCAGCCCCAGCATTTT. This chain connects TRBV7-9 to TRBJ1-5, with 7 positions matching TRBD1. The CDR3 length is 15 residues. V trimming: 1 base; J trimming: 2 bases; junction bases outside the gene matches: 2. Per germline, CDR1 SEHNR and CDR2 FQNEAQ (reference sequence).

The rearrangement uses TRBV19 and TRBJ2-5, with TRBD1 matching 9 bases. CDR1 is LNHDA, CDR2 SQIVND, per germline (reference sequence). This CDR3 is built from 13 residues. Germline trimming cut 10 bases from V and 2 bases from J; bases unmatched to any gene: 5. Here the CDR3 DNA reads TGTGCCACCGACAGGGGGTCTCAAGAGACCCAGTACTTC. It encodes CATDRGSQETQYF.

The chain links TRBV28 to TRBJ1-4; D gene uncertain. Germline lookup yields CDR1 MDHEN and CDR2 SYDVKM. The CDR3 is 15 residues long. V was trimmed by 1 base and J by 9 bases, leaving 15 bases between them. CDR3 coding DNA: TGTGCCAGCAGTTTATCCCGGGGAGCCGATAAAAAACTGTTTTTT. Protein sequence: CASSLSRGADKKLFF.

In DNA form, the CDR3 reads TGTGCCAGCAGTTACTCGACAGGGGACCAAGAGACCCAGTACTTC. Translation: CASSYSTGDQETQYF. J is TRBJ2-5 and V is TRBV6-5, with 8 bases that match TRBD1. The V segment lost 0 bases and the J segment 0 bases; nucleotides outside the gene matches: 0. Looked up from germline, CDR1 is MNHEY and CDR2 is SVGAGI. This CDR3 is 15 amino acids long.

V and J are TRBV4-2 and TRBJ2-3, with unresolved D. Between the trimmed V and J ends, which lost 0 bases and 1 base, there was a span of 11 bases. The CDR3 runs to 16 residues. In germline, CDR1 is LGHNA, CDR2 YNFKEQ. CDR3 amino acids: CASSQDYQRGTDTQYF. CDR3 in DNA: TGTGCCAGCAGCCAAGATTATCAGCGAGGCACAGATACGCAGTATTTT.

The CDR3 here is CASSYWDRADEQYF. The CDR3 DNA sequence: TGTGCCAGCAGTTACTGGGACAGGGCGGACGAGCAGTACTTC. V and J are TRBV6-5 and TRBJ2-7, with TRBD1 identical over 9 bases. The CDR3 runs to 14 residues. Germline lookup yields CDR1 MNHEY and CDR2 SVGAGI. Trimming took 1 base from V and 5 from J; bases not matched to a gene: 3.

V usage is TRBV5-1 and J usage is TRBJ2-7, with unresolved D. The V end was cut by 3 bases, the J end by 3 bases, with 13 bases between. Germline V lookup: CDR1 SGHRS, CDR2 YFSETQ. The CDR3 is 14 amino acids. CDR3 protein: CASSYQSADYEQYF. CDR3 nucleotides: TGCGCCAGCAGCTACCAGAGCGCAGACTACGAGCAGTACTTC.

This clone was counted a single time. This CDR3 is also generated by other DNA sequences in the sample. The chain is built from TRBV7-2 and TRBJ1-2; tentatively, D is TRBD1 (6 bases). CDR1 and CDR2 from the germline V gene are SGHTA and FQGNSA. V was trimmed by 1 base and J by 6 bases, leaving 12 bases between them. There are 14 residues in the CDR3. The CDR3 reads CASSLGGGGHGYTF. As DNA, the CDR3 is TGTGCCAGCAGCTTAGGTGGGGGGGGGCATGGCTACACCTTC.

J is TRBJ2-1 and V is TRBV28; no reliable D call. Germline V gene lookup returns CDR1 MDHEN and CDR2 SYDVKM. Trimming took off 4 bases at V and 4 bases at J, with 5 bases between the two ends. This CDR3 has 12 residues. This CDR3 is CASSSVYNEQFF. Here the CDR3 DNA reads TGTGCCAGCAGTTCGGTTTACAATGAGCAGTTCTTC.

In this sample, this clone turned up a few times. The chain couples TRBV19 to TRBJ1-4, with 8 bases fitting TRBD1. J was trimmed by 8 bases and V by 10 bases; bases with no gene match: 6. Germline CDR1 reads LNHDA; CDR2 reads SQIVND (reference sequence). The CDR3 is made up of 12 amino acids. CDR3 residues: CAIGTGGEKLFF. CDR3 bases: TGTGCCATCGGGACAGGAGGAGAAAAACTGTTTTTT.

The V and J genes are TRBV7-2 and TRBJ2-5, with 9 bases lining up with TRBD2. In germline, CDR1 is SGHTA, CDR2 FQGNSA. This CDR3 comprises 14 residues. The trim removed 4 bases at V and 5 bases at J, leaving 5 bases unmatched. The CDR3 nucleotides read TGTGCCAGCAGCTACGGGACTAGCTTTGAGACCCAGTACTTC. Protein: CASSYGTSFETQYF.

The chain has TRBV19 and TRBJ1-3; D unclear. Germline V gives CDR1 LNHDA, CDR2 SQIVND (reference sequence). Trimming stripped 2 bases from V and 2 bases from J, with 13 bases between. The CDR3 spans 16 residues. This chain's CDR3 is CASSIFSGIPGNTIYF. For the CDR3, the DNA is TGTGCCAGTAGTATATTCTCGGGGATACCTGGAAACACCATATATTTT. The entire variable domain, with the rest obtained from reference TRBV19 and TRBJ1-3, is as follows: DGGITQSPKYLFRKEGQNVTLSCEQNLNHDAMYWYRQDPGQGLRLIYYSQIVNDFQKGDIAEGYSVSREKKESFPLTVTSAQKNPTAFYLCASSIFSGIPGNTIYFGEGSWLTVV.

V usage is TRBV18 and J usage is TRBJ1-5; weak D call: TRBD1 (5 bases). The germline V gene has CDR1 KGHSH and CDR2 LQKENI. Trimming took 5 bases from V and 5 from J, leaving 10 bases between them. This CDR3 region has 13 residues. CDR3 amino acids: CASSSSRDQPQHF. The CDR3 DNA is TGTGCCAGCTCATCCTCCAGGGATCAGCCCCAGCATTTT.

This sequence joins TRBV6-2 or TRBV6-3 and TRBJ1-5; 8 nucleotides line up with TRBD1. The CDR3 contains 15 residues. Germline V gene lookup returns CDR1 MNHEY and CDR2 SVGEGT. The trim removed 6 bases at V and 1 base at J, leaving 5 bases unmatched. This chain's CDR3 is CASSHRGLSNQPQHF. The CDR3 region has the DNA TGTGCCAGCAGCCACAGGGGGTTGAGCAATCAGCCCCAGCATTTT.

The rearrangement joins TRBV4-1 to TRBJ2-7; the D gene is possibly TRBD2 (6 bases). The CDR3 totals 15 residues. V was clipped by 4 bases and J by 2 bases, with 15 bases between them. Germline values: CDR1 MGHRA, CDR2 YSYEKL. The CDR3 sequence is CASSPLAGPTYEQYF. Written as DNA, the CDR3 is TGCGCCAGCAGCCCCCTCGCGGGGCCAACCTACGAGCAGTACTTC.

The CDR3 coding sequence is TGTGCCAGCAGCAGCAAGTCAGGGGCCAAAAACATTCAGTACTTC. Protein product: CASSSKSGAKNIQYF. The J gene is TRBJ2-4, the V gene TRBV5-4; D may be TRBD1 (5 bases). This CDR3 comprises 15 residues. Trimming removed 4 bases at V and 1 base at J, with 12 bases between. Germline V gene data show CDR1 as SGHNT and CDR2 as YYREEE (reference sequence).

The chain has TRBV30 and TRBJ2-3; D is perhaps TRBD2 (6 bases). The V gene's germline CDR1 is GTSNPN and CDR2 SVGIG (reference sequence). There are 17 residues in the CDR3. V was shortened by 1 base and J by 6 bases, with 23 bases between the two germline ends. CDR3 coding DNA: TGTGCCTGGAGTGCCCCATCGGGACCAATTCGGGAGGATACGCAGTATTTT. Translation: CAWSAPSGPIREDTQYF. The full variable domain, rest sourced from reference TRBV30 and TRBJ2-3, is SQTIHQWPATLVQPVGSPLSLECTVEGTSNPNLYWYRQAAGRGLQLLFYSVGIGQISSEVPQNLSASRPQDRQFILSSKKLLLSDSGFYLCAWSAPSGPIREDTQYFGPGTRLTVL.

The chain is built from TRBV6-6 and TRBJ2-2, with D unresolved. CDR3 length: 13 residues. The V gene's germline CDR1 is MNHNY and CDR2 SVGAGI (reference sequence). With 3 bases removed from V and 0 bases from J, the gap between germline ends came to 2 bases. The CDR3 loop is CASSYTNTGELFF. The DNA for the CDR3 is TGTGCCAGCAGTTATACGAACACCGGGGAGCTGTTTTTT.

The CDR3 loop is CATSARGVEAFF. CDR3 DNA sequence: TGTGCCACCAGCGCCCGGGGAGTTGAAGCTTTCTTT. This chain connects TRBV15 to TRBJ1-1; D is ambiguous. The CDR3 has 12 residues. V gave up 5 bases and J gave up 7 bases, with 11 bases separating them. CDR1 LNHNV and CDR2 YYDKDF come from the germline V gene (reference sequence).

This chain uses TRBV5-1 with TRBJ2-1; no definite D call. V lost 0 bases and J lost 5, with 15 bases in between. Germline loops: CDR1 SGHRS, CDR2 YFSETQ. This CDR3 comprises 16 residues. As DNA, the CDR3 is TGCGCCAGCAGCTTGGATCGACGGCAGGCCAACAATGAGCAGTTCTTC. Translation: CASSLDRRQANNEQFF.

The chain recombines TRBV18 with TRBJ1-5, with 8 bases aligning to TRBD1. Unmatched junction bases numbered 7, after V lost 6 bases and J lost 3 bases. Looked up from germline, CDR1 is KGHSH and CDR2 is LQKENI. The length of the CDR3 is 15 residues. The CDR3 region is CASSVDRAFNQPQHF. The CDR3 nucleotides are TGTGCCAGCTCCGTGGACAGGGCCTTCAATCAGCCCCAGCATTTT.

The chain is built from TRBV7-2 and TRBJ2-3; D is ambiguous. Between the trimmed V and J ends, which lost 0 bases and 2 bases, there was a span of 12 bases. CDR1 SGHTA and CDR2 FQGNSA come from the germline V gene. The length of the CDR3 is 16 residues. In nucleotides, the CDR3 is TGTGCCAGCAGCTTAGCACACGGCGGAAACACAGATACGCAGTATTTT. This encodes CASSLAHGGNTDTQYF.

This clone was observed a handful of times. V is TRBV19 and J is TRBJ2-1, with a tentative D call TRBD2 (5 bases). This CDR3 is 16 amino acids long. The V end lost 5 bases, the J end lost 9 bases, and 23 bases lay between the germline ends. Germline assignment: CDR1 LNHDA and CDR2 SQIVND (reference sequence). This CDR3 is CASSPPSSGPGGEQFF. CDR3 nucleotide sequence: TGTGCCAGTAGTCCCCCATCAAGCGGCCCCGGAGGTGAGCAGTTCTTC.

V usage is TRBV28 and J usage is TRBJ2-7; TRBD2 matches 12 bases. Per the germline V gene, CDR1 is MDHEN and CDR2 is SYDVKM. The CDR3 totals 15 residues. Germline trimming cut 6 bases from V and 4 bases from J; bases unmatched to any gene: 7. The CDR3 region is CASRSLAGGEYEQYF. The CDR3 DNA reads TGTGCCAGCAGATCTCTAGCGGGAGGGGAGTACGAGCAGTACTTC.

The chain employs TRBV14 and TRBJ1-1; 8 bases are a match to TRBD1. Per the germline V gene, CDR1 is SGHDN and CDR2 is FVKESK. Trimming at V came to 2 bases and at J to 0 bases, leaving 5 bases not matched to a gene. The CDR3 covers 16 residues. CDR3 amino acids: CASSQNRGNLNTEAFF. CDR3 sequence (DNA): TGTGCCAGCAGCCAAAACAGGGGGAATTTGAACACTGAAGCTTTCTTT.

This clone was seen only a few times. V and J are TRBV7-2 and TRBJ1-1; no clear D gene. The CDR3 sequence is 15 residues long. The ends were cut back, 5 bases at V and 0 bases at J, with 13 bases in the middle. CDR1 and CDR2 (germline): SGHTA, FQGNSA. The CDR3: CASSPGPIMNTEAFF. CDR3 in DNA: TGTGCCAGCAGCCCGGGTCCGATCATGAACACTGAAGCTTTCTTT.

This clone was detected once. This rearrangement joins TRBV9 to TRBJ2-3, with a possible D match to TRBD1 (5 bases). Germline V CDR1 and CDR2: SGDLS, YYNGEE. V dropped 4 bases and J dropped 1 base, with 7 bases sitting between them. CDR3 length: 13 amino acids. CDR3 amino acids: CASSLRGTDTQYF. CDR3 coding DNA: TGTGCCAGCAGCCTCAGGGGCACAGATACGCAGTATTTT.